Below, one TCR beta chain is given with its context. These data belong to a study of control samples from healthy donors and cancer patients. Germline V lookup: CDR1 SGHTA, CDR2 FQGNSA. CDR3 length equals 15 residues. Trimming removed 5 bases from V and 5 bases from J; junction bases left unmatched: 10. TCRdb keeps only in-frame clones here, not all; method: immunoSEQ multiplex PCR. The data hold tens of thousands of clones, with around 80% observed a single time. The TCR originated in a woman aged 55-70 years in good health. The gene calls are TRBV7-2 and TRBJ2-7, with TRBD2 matching 9 bases. Specimen: blood. The CDR3 spells CASSQVRGGVHEQYF. Written as DNA, the CDR3 is TGTGCCAGCAGCCAGGTGCGGGGGGGAGTCCACGAGCAGTACTTC.